These 15 T cell receptor beta chains share one sample of origin, sequenced in a study of neurological immune-mediated disorders. TCRdb passed the 5' RACE reads through MiXCR, listing each CDR3 protein once. Of approximately 40,000 distinct CDR3 sequences in the sample, about an eighth were seen once. The sequencing input was PBMCs. The receptors originated from a female donor in good health.

The table lists this clonotype with many counts. The CDR3 here is CSARGGGAPETQYF. The DNA of the CDR3 is TGCAGTGCTAGAGGGGGGGGGGCCCCAGAGACCCAGTACTTC. The chain recombines TRBV20-1 with TRBJ2-5; a possible D gene is TRBD2 (7 bases). Germline lookup yields CDR1 DFQATT and CDR2 SNEGSKA (reference sequence). Trimming removed 1 base from V and 4 bases from J, with 13 bases in between. The CDR3 loop spans 14 amino acids.

The table lists this clonotype with many counts. The chain recombines TRBV12-3 or TRBV12-4 with TRBJ1-1; D remains ambiguous. The CDR3 has 14 amino acids. Deletions cut 3 bases from V and 4 bases from J, with 12 bases between. The CDR3 DNA reads TGTGCCAGCAGTTTTAGGCGGAGGCCCACTGAAGCTTTCTTT. Protein product: CASSFRRRPTEAFF.

This clonotype was recorded many times. This chain joins TRBV5-1 and TRBJ1-1; 7 nucleotides align to TRBD1. The CDR3 contains 12 residues. The ends lost 0 bases at V and 11 bases at J; junction bases unmatched: 4. Germline V lookup: CDR1 SGHRS, CDR2 YFSETQ. The CDR3 coding sequence is TGCGCCAGCAGCTTGGGGACAGGTGGCGCTTTCTTT. It specifies CASSLGTGGAFF.

This clonotype has ten or more counts. The V gene is TRBV5-6, the J gene TRBJ2-1; D remains unclear. The CDR3 is made up of 13 amino acids. CDR1 SGHDT and CDR2 YYEEEE come from the germline V gene. V was shortened by 3 bases and J by 5 bases, with 9 bases between the two germline ends. The CDR3 DNA sequence: TGTGCCAGCAGCTCCGGTAGGGACAATGAGCAGTTCTTC. Translating it yields CASSSGRDNEQFF.

There are many counts of this clonotype. The chain joins TRBV2 to TRBJ1-1; D is unresolved. The CDR3 totals 14 residues. The V gene lost 7 bases and the J gene lost 1 base, with 13 bases spanning the gap. CDR1 and CDR2 from the germline V gene are SNHLY and FYNNEI. Written as DNA, the CDR3 is TGTGCCAGCACCGAGGGCAGCAAGAACACTGAAGCTTTCTTT. Its protein is CASTEGSKNTEAFF.

Points on this clonotype: This may come from a read error, since a much larger clone is one base off. This chain joins TRBV29-1 and TRBJ2-1; no definite D call. CDR3 length equals 14 residues. Trimming took off 5 bases at V and 0 bases at J, with 11 bases between the two ends. Germline CDR1 is SQVTM and CDR2 is ANQGSEA. The CDR3 protein is CSVNSGFSYNEQFF. The CDR3 nucleotides are TGCAGCGTTAACAGTGGATTCTCCTACAATGAGCAGTTCTTC.

This clonotype was seen many times. V and J are TRBV19 and TRBJ1-1, with TRBD1 matching over 9 bases. Germline loops: CDR1 LNHDA, CDR2 SQIVND (reference sequence). The V gene end was trimmed by 7 bases and the J gene end by 4 bases; junction bases not matched to a gene: 7. The CDR3 sequence is 14 residues long. The CDR3 DNA reads TGTGCCAGTATGGAAACAGGGGGCCCCACTGAAGCTTTCTTT. Translated: CASMETGGPTEAFF. Variable domain in full (rest from reference TRBV19 and TRBJ1-1): DGGITQSPKYLFRKEGQNVTLSCEQNLNHDAMYWYRQDPGQGLRLIYYSQIVNDFQKGDIAEGYSVSREKKESFPLTVTSAQKNPTAFYLCASMETGGPTEAFFGQGTRLTVV.

This clonotype was seen repeatedly, ten times or more. This chain joins TRBV5-1 and TRBJ2-7, with D unresolved. Germline CDR1 and CDR2: SGHRS and YFSETQ. Trimming removed 6 bases at V and 3 bases at J, with 10 bases between. This CDR3 is 12 amino acids long. CDR3 bases: TGCGCCAGCAACCTCGACGACTACGAGCAGTACTTC. This sequence encodes CASNLDDYEQYF.

This clonotype was recorded many times. The chain is built from TRBV20-1 and TRBJ2-3; 7 bases are a match to TRBD2. From germline, CDR1 is DFQATT and CDR2 SNEGSKA (reference sequence). The CDR3 covers 12 residues. The V gene end was trimmed by 5 bases and the J gene end by 1 base; junction bases not matched to a gene: 0. DNA of the CDR3: TGCAGTGCTGGGGGGGGCACAGATACGCAGTATTTT. Translated, it gives CSAGGGTDTQYF.

This clonotype came up many times. The chain combines TRBV7-6 with TRBJ2-3; 7 bases are a match to TRBD1. The CDR3 runs 15 residues. The germline V gene encodes CDR1 SGHVS and CDR2 FNYEAQ. J lost 2 bases, V lost 3 bases, and 5 bases had no gene match. CDR3 residues: CASSLIGGDTDTQYF. For the CDR3, the DNA is TGTGCCAGCAGCTTGATAGGGGGCGACACAGATACGCAGTATTTT.

This clonotype was picked up many times. V is TRBV5-6 and J is TRBJ1-3, with TRBD1 as a possible D gene (6 bases). CDR3 size: 15 residues. The V gene lost 5 bases and the J gene lost 2 bases, with 14 bases spanning the gap. Germline-derived CDR1 and CDR2 are SGHDT and YYEEEE. CDR3 protein: CASSQGLSPGNTIYF. In nucleotides, the CDR3 is TGTGCCAGCAGTCAGGGGTTGTCCCCTGGAAACACCATATATTTT.

This clonotype is deemed medium-sized. This sequence joins TRBV12-3 or TRBV12-4 and TRBJ2-5; TRBD2 matches 8 bases. The CDR3 has 15 residues. V lost 7 bases and J lost 5; bases outside the gene matches: 12. The CDR3 bases are TGTGCCAGCACCCTACGGGGGGGATTGGGGGAGACCCAGTACTTC. The encoded protein is CASTLRGGLGETQYF.

The J gene is TRBJ1-2, the V gene TRBV29-1; D gene ambiguous. Germline CDR1 reads SQVTM; CDR2 reads ANQGSEA. The V end lost 6 bases, the J end lost 1 base, and 12 bases lay between the germline ends. The CDR3 sequence is 13 residues long. Here the CDR3 reads CSVEVNLNYGYTF. In DNA form, the CDR3 reads TGCAGCGTGGAGGTTAACCTTAACTATGGCTACACCTTC.

The sample holds many counts of this clonotype. V is TRBV12-3 or TRBV12-4 and J is TRBJ2-1; 11 nucleotides agree with TRBD2. This CDR3 contains 16 residues. After removal of 5 bases from V and 5 bases from J, the junction contained 8 bases not matched to a gene. In DNA form, the CDR3 reads TGTGCCAGCAGTCCCACAGGGACTAGCGGAAACAATGAGCAGTTCTTC. Translation gives CASSPTGTSGNNEQFF.

This clonotype was seen at least ten times. The chain couples TRBV12-3 or TRBV12-4 to TRBJ2-5, with 10 bases lining up with TRBD1. Trimming cost V 6 bases and J 4 bases; bases outside gene matches: 11. The CDR3 is 16 residues long. CDR3 nucleotides: TGTGCCAGCAGCTTCTCCGGGACAGGGGTTAGAGAGACCCAGTACTTC. Encoded protein: CASSFSGTGVRETQYF.